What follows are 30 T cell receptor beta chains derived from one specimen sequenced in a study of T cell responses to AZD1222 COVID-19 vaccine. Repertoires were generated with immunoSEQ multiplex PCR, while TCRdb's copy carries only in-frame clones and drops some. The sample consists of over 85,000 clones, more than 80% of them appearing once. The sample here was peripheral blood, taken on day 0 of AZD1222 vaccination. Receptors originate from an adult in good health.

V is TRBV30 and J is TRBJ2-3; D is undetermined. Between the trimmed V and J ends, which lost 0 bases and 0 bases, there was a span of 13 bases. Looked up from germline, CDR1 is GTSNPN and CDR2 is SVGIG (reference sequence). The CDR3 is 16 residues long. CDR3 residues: CAWSVLRVGSTDTQYF. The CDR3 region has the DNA TGTGCCTGGAGTGTACTAAGGGTTGGGAGCACAGATACGCAGTATTTT.

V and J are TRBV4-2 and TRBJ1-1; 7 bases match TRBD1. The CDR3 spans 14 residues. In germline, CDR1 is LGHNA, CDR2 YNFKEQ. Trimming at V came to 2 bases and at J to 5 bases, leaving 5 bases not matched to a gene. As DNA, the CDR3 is TGTGCCAGCAGCCAAAAAGACAGGGTGACTGAAGCTTTCTTT. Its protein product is CASSQKDRVTEAFF.

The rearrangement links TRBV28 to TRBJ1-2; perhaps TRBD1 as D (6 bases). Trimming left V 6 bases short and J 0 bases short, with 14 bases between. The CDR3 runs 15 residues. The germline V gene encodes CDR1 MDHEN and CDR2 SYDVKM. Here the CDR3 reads CASSKNREANYGYTF. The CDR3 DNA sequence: TGTGCCAGCAGCAAGAACAGGGAAGCTAACTATGGCTACACCTTC.

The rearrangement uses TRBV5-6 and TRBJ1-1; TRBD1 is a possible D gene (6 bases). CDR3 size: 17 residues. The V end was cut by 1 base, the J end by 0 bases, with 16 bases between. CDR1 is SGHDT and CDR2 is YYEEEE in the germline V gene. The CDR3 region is CASSLFGRGDLNTEAFF. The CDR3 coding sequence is TGTGCCAGCAGCTTGTTCGGCAGGGGTGATTTGAACACTGAAGCTTTCTTT.

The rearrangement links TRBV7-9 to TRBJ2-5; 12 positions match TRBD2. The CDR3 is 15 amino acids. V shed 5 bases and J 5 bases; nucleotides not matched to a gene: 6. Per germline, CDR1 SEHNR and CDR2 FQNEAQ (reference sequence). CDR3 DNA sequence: TGTGCCAGCAGCCCATGGACTAGCGGGACTGAGACCCAGTACTTC. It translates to CASSPWTSGTETQYF.

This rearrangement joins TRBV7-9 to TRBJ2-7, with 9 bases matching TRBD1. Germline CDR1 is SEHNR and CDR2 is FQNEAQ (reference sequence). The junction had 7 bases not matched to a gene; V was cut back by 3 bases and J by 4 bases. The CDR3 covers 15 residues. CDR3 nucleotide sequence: TGTGCCAGCAGCTTTGTAACAGGGGGCGGGTACGAGCAGTACTTC. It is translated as CASSFVTGGGYEQYF.

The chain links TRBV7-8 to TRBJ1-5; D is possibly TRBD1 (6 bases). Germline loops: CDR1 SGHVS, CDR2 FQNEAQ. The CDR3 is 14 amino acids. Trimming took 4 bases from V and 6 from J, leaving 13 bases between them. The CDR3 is CASSYRDIRQPQHF. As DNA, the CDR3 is TGTGCCAGCAGCTACCGGGACATCCGTCAGCCCCAGCATTTT.

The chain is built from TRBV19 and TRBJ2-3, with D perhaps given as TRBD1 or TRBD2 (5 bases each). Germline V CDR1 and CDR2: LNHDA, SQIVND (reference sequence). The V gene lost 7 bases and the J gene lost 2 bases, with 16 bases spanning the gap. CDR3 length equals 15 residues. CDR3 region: CASTSSGRNTDTQYF. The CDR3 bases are TGTGCCAGTACCTCCTCGGGGCGCAACACAGATACGCAGTATTTT.

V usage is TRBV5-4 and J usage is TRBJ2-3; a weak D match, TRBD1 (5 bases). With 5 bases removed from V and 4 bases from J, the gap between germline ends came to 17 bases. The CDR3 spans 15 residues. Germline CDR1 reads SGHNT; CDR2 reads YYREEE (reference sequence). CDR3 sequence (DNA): TGTGCCAGCAGTCACCAACCAGGGTCGGCAGATACGCAGTATTTT. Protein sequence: CASSHQPGSADTQYF.

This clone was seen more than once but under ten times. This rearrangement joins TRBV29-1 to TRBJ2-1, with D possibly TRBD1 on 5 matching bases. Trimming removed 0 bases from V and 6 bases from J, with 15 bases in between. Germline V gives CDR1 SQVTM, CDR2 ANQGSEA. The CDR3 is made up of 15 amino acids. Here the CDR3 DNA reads TGCAGCGTTGAAGAGGGGCGTGGGATGCTCAATGAGCAGTTCTTC. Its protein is CSVEEGRGMLNEQFF.

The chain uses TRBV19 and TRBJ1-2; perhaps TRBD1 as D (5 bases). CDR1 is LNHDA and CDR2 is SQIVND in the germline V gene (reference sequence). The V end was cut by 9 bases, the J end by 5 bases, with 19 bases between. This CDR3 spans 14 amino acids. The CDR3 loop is CASRDSDGLYGYTF. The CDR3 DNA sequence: TGTGCCAGCCGGGACTCGGACGGATTATATGGCTACACCTTC. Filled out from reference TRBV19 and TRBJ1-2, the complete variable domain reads DGGITQSPKYLFRKEGQNVTLSCEQNLNHDAMYWYRQDPGQGLRLIYYSQIVNDFQKGDIAEGYSVSREKKESFPLTVTSAQKNPTAFYLCASRDSDGLYGYTFGSGTRLTVV.

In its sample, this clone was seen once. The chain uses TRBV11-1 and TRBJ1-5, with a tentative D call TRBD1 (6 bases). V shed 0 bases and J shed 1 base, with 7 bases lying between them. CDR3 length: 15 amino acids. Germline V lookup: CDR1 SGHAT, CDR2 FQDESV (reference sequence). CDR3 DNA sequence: TGTGCCAGCAGCTTAGCTGGACAGAGCAATCAGCCCCAGCATTTT. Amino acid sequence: CASSLAGQSNQPQHF.

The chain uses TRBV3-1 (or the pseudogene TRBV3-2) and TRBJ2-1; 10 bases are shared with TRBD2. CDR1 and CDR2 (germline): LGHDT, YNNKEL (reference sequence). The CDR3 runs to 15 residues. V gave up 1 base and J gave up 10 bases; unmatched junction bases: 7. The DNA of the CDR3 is TGTGCCAGCAGCCAAGTGTCTAGCGGGAGTGGAGAGCAGTTCTTC. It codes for CASSQVSSGSGEQFF.

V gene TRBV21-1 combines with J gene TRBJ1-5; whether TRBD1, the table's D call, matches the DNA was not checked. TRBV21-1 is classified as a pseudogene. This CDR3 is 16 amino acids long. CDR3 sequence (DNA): TGTGCCAGCAGCAATCGCATGGACAGGGCAGATCAGCCCCAGCATTTT. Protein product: CASSNRMDRADQPQHF.

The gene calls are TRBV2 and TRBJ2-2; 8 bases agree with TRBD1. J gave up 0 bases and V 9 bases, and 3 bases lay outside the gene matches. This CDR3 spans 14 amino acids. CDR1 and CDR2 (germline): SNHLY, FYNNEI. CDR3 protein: CARQGVANTGELFF. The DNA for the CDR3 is TGTGCCAGACAGGGGGTCGCGAACACCGGGGAGCTGTTTTTT.

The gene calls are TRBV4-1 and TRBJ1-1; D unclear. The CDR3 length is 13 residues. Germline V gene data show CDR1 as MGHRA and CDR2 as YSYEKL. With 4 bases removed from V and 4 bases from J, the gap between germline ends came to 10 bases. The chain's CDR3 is CASSPPGRTEAFF. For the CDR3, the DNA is TGCGCCAGCAGCCCCCCGGGTCGCACTGAAGCTTTCTTT.

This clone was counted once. Written as DNA, the CDR3 is TGTGCCAGTAGTATAGGACTAGCGGGCTACGAGCAGTACTTC. It translates to CASSIGLAGYEQYF. The chain links TRBV19 to TRBJ2-7; 10 nucleotides match TRBD2. The V and J ends lost 1 base and 3 bases, in that order; junction bases with no gene match: 0. The CDR3 length is 14 residues. From germline, CDR1 is LNHDA and CDR2 SQIVND (reference sequence).

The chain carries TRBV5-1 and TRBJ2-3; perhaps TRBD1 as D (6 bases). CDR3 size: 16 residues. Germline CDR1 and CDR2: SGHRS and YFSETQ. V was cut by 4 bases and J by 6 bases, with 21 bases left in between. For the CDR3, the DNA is TGCGCCAGCAGCCGCGAGACAGGCCGACTTTGGGATACGCAGTATTTT. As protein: CASSRETGRLWDTQYF.

This CDR3 is CASNSNSPYNEQFF. The CDR3 DNA reads as TGTGCCAGCAACTCGAATAGCCCCTACAATGAGCAGTTCTTC. The chain has TRBV2 and TRBJ2-1; the D is unclear. The germline V gene has CDR1 SNHLY and CDR2 FYNNEI. CDR3 size: 14 residues. V lost 7 bases, J lost 2 bases, and 12 bases lay in between.

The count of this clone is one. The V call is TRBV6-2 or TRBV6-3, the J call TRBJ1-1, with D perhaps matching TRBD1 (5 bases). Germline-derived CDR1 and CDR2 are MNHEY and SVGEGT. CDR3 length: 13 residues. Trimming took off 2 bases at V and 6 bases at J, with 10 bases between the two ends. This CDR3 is CASSYRWGAEAFF. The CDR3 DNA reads TGTGCCAGCAGTTACCGATGGGGGGCTGAAGCTTTCTTT.

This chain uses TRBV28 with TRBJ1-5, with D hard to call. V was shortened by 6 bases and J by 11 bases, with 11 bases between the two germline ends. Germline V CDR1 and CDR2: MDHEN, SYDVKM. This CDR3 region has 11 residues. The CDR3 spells CASSSLGTQHF. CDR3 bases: TGTGCCAGCAGCTCCCTCGGGACCCAGCATTTT.

This CDR3 is CASSWGQGSQSNSPLHF. CDR3 nucleotide sequence: TGCGCCAGCAGCTGGGGACAGGGAAGTCAAAGTAATTCACCCCTCCACTTT. V and J are TRBV5-1 and TRBJ1-6, with 9 nucleotides matching TRBD1. Germline V lookup: CDR1 SGHRS, CDR2 YFSETQ. The CDR3 contains 17 residues. J lost 6 bases, V lost 3 bases, and 10 bases had no gene match.

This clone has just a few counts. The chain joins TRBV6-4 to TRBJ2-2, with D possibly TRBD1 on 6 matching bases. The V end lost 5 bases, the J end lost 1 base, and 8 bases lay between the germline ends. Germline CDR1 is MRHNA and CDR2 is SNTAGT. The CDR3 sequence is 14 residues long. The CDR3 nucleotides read TGTGCCAGCAGTAGACAGGAGAACACCGGGGAGCTGTTTTTT. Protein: CASSRQENTGELFF.

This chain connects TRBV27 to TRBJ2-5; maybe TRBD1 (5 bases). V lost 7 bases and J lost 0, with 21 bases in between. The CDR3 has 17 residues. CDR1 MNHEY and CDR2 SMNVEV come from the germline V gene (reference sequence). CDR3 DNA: TGTGCCAGCATGAGGCAGGGAAACTTGCCGTACCAAGAGACCCAGTACTTC. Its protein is CASMRQGNLPYQETQYF.

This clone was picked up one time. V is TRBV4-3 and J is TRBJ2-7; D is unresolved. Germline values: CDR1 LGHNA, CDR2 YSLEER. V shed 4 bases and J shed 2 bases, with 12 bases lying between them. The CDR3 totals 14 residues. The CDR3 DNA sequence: TGCGCCAGCAGCCCTGACACCCAAACCTACGAGCAGTACTTC. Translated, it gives CASSPDTQTYEQYF.

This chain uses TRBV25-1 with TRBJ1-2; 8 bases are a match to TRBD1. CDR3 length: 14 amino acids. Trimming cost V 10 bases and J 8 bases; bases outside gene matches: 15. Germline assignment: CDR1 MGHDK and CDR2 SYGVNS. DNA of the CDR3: TGTGCCACTTCCGGGACAGGCCTAATTCTGGGCTACACCTTC. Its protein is CATSGTGLILGYTF.

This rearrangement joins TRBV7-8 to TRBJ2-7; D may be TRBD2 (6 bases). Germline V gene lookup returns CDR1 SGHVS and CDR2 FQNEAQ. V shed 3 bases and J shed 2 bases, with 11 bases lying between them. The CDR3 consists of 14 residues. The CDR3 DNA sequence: TGTGCCAGCAGCTTTGGCGGGGTTCCCTACGAGCAGTACTTC. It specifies CASSFGGVPYEQYF.

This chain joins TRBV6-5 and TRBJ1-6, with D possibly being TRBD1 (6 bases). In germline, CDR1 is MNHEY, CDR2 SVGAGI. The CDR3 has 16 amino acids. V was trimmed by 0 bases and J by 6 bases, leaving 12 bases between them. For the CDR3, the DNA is TGTGCCAGCAGTTACTCAGGGGGTTTTGGTAATTCACCCCTCCACTTT. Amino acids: CASSYSGGFGNSPLHF.

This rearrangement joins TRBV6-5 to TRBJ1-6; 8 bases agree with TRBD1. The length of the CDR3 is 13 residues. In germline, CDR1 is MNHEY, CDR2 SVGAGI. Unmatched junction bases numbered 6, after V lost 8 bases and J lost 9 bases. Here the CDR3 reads CASPDRGGSPLHF. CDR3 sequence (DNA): TGTGCCAGCCCTGACAGGGGAGGTTCACCCCTCCACTTT.

In nucleotides, the CDR3 is TGCAGCGCCGGGGGAGTAGGTCAGCCCCAGCATTTT. Translating it yields CSAGGVGQPQHF. The chain recombines TRBV29-1 with TRBJ1-5, with D possibly matching TRBD1 (5 bases). This CDR3 contains 12 residues. V gave up 7 bases and J gave up 6 bases, with 13 bases separating them. Germline-derived CDR1 and CDR2 are SQVTM and ANQGSEA.